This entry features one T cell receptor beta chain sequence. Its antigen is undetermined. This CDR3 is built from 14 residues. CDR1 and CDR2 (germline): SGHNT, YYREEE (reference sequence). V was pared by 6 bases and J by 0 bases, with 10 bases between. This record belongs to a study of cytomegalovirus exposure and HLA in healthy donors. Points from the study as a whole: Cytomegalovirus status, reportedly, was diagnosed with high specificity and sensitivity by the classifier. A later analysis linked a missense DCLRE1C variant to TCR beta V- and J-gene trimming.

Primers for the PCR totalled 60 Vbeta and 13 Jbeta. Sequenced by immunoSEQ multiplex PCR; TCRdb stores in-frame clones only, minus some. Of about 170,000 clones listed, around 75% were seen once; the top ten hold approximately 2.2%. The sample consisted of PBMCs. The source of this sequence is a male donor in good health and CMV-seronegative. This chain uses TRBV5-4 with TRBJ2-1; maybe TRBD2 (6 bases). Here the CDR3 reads CASTRESSYNEQFF. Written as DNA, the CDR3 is TGTGCCAGCACCCGGGAGAGCTCCTACAATGAGCAGTTCTTC.